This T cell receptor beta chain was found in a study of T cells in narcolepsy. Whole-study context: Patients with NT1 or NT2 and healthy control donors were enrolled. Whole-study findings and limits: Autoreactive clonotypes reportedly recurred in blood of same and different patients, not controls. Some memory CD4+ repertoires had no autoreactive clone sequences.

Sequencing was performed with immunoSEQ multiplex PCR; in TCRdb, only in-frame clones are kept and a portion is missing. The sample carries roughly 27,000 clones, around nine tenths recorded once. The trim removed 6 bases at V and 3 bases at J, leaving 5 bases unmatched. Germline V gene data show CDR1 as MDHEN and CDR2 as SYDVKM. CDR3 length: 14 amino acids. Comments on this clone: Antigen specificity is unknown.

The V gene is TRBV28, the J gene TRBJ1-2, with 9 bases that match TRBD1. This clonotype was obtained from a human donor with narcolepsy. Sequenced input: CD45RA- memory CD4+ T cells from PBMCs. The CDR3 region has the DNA TGTGCCAGCAGGTGGACAGGGGTTGACTATGGCTACACCTTC. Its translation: CASRWTGVDYGYTF.